The clone carrying this T cell receptor (beta chain) has only a few counts. The sample comes from a study of blood T cell repertoires in COVID-19. Study information: From the United States, Italy and Spain came samples of acute and convalescent COVID-19.

CDR3 length: 12 residues. Germline CDR1 SEHNR, CDR2 FQNEAQ (reference sequence). The germline V and J ends were trimmed by 6 bases and 8 bases, with 11 bases remaining between them. Under the authors' procedure: Nucleated cell counts were estimated from reference gene primer amplification. Sequencing used immunoSEQ multiplex PCR; TCRdb keeps in-frame clones, though not all of them. Clone size and the V and J calls come from that table; the DNA yielded D and trimming. The table has roughly 250,000 clones, 88% seen once; the top ten hold 0.95% to 1%. Input material: peripheral blood. This sequence was found in a middle-aged woman who had recovered from COVID-19. This chain joins TRBV7-9 and TRBJ2-1, with D perhaps TRBD2 (5 bases). As DNA, the CDR3 is TGTGCCAGCAGTCCCCTAGCTCATGAGCAGTTCTTC. This encodes CASSPLAHEQFF. Full variable domain (remainder filled in from reference TRBV7-9 and TRBJ2-1): DTGVSQNPRHKITKRGQNVTFRCDPISEHNRLYWYRQTLGQGPEFLTYFQNEAQLEKSRLLSDRFSAERPKGSFSTLEIQRTEQGDSAMYLCASSPLAHEQFFGPGTRLTVL.